Listed below are T cell receptor beta chains from one sample, sequenced in a study of blood T cell repertoires in COVID-19. Sequenced by immunoSEQ multiplex PCR; TCRdb stores in-frame clones only, minus some. In the table there are more than 55,000 clones, 76% of which are singletons. Sequencing was performed on peripheral blood. The receptors originated from a woman between 45 and 60 years old with active or convalescent COVID-19. The CDR3 runs from the conserved cysteine through the conserved F or W. Fields, in order: V gene, clone size, J gene, CDR3 protein. Not all rows give a size; the values are once, few, many and, for expanded clones, a class.

TRBV30	NA	TRBJ2-7	CAWSKDRPYEQYF
TRBV2	NA	TRBJ2-5	CASSPKTTEETQYF
TRBV3-1/TRBV3-2	NA	TRBJ2-1	CASSPHRGNEQFF
TRBV28	few	TRBJ2-3	CASSSGTSTDTQYF
TRBV11-2	NA	TRBJ2-1	CASSLDQGLTYNEQFF
TRBV7-8	NA	TRBJ2-1	CASSLDRVNEQFF
TRBV5-1	NA	TRBJ1-2	CASSLVAGGTNGYTF
TRBV5-1	NA	TRBJ1-1	CASSYGGLMNTEAFF
TRBV5-6	NA	TRBJ2-7	CASSLLQGVSEQYF
TRBV11-3	NA	TRBJ1-1	CASSLGPSAEAFF
TRBV27	NA	TRBJ2-7	CASSSGTGWYEQYF
TRBV5-4	NA	TRBJ1-2	CASSSVDRLGGYTF
TRBV5-6	NA	TRBJ1-5	CASSLGTGPVRHF
TRBV7-6	NA	TRBJ2-1	CASQRNSYNEQFF
TRBV4-2	NA	TRBJ2-3	CASSQDQVSGKPDTQYF
TRBV2	NA	TRBJ2-7	CASSQTSGRAGEQYF
TRBV15	NA	TRBJ1-1	CATSRVEQRAFF
TRBV15	NA	TRBJ1-4	CATSRAQSGNEKLFF
TRBV9	NA	TRBJ1-3	CASSVVDSGNTIYF
TRBV4-2	NA	TRBJ2-5	CASSQGTGAAAYEETQYF
TRBV7-9	once	TRBJ1-2	CASSWTGGANYGYTF
TRBV27	NA	TRBJ2-1	CASTGTSGRAYNEQFF
TRBV7-8	NA	TRBJ1-4	CASSPTSGPEKLFF
TRBV21-1	NA	TRBJ2-7	CASSKEGSGSTRYEQYF
TRBV6-5	NA	TRBJ1-2	CASLGTGINYGYTF
TRBV7-2	NA	TRBJ2-5	CASSPWGQGETQYF
TRBV24-1	NA	TRBJ2-7	CATSMTAGEQYF
TRBV7-7	NA	TRBJ2-5	CASSPARVGTQYF
TRBV7-6	NA	TRBJ1-2	CASSLDLTGVYGYTF
TRBV5-1	NA	TRBJ1-4	CASSLGQGARNEKLFF
TRBV5-4	NA	TRBJ2-7	CASSLAAKTGILNEQYF
TRBV5-1	NA	TRBJ2-7	CASSLADFGDEQYF
TRBV7-2	NA	TRBJ1-2	CASSSTAGPIYGYTF
TRBV6-2/TRBV6-3	NA	TRBJ1-5	CASSYGAGVQPQHF
TRBV5-1	NA	TRBJ1-6	CASSATQGENSPLHF